This entry lists 17 T cell receptor beta chains sequenced from one sample in a study of persistence of HIV-infected CD4 T cells. Overlapping HIV-1 Gag 15-mer peptides at 0.85 to 1 ug per peptide per mL were used. Sorting of responding CD4+ T cells relied on upregulated CD40 ligand together with CD69. This was the immunoSEQ version 4 assay in survey mode. Measured with immunoSEQ multiplex PCR; TCRdb has only the in-frame clones, and not every one. The table lists under 20,000 clones, over 55% of them singletons, with approximately 1.9% in the top ten. No antigen has been assigned to these receptors. The sequencing used CD4+ T cells sorted from PBMCs after approximately 18-hour stimulation, collected from a patient who received antiretroviral therapy. These receptors were collected from an adult woman with HIV who was CMV-seropositive.

The rearrangement uses TRBV7-2 and TRBJ2-3, with TRBD2 matching 8 bases. Per germline, CDR1 SGHTA and CDR2 FQGNSA. Trimming at V came to 6 bases and at J to 3 bases, leaving 8 bases not matched to a gene. The CDR3 consists of 15 residues. The CDR3 loop is CASRGGRGGTDTQYF. The CDR3 region has the DNA TGTGCCAGCAGAGGCGGCCGGGGGGGGACAGATACGCAGTATTTT.

Regarding this clone: Other DNA sequences of this sample code for an identical CDR3. CDR3: CASSVDRAGTDTQYF. CDR3 sequence (DNA): TGCGCCAGCAGCGTGGATAGGGCCGGCACAGATACGCAGTATTTT. The chain uses TRBV5-1 and TRBJ2-3, with no clear D. The CDR3 extends over 15 amino acids. The V gene lost 4 bases and the J gene lost 1 base, with 13 bases spanning the gap. The germline gives CDR1 SGHRS, CDR2 YFSETQ.

The gene calls are TRBV12-3 or TRBV12-4 and TRBJ2-3; the D is unclear. V was clipped by 8 bases and J by 2 bases, with 8 bases between them. CDR3 length equals 12 residues. The DNA for the CDR3 is TGTGCCAGCCATCCCGTCACAGATACGCAGTATTTT. Encoded protein: CASHPVTDTQYF.

Only a few counts were recorded for this clone. This rearrangement joins TRBV7-3 to TRBJ2-3, with a possible D match to TRBD2 (6 bases). The V gene lost 5 bases and the J gene lost 2 bases, with 11 bases spanning the gap. This CDR3 has 14 residues. The V gene's germline CDR1 is SGHTA and CDR2 FQGTGA. The CDR3 is CASSPLANTDTQYF. The DNA for the CDR3 is TGTGCCAGCAGCCCACTAGCCAACACAGATACGCAGTATTTT.

The genes are TRBV6-5 and TRBJ1-4; TRBD1 matches 10 bases. This CDR3 is built from 13 residues. With V trimmed by 2 bases and J by 12 bases, 3 bases remained unmatched. CDR1 is MNHEY and CDR2 is SVGAGI in the germline V gene. The CDR3 spells CASSYDRGRELFF. CDR3 coding DNA: TGTGCCAGCAGTTACGACAGGGGGCGCGAACTGTTTTTT.

The chain joins TRBV6-6 to TRBJ2-7, with TRBD2 as a possible D gene (6 bases). The CDR3 has 13 residues. CDR1 and CDR2 (germline): MNHNY, SVGAGI (reference sequence). Trimming left V 3 bases short and J 3 bases short, with 9 bases between. CDR3 amino acids: CASSYRRDYEQYF. CDR3 sequence (DNA): TGTGCCAGCAGTTATAGGAGGGACTACGAGCAGTACTTC.

The chain is built from TRBV24-1 and TRBJ1-2; D not resolved. Trimming pared 4 bases from V and 8 bases from J, leaving 22 bases between. This CDR3 comprises 16 residues. CDR1 is KGHDR, CDR2 SFDVKD, per germline. This CDR3 is CATSDHSPGQVGGYTF. For the CDR3, the DNA is TGTGCCACCAGTGACCACTCCCCCGGTCAGGTGGGGGGCTACACCTTC.

The chain combines TRBV5-1 with TRBJ1-2, with a tentative D call TRBD1 (5 bases). CDR3 length: 15 amino acids. Between the trimmed V and J ends, which lost 0 bases and 2 bases, there was a span of 11 bases. Germline V gene sequence: CDR1 SGHRS, CDR2 YFSETQ. In DNA form, the CDR3 reads TGCGCCAGCAGCTTGGGGGGGACGGACAACTATGGCTACACCTTC. Translating gives CASSLGGTDNYGYTF. Variable domain in full (rest from reference TRBV5-1 and TRBJ1-2): KAGVTQTPRYLIKTRGQQVTLSCSPISGHRSVSWYQQTPGQGLQFLFEYFSETQRNKGNFPGRFSGRQFSNSRSEMNVSTLELGDSALYLCASSLGGTDNYGYTFGSGTRLTVV.

J is TRBJ2-7 and V is TRBV7-8, with D possibly TRBD2 on 6 matching bases. Germline CDR1 SGHVS, CDR2 FQNEAQ. The CDR3 runs 13 residues. Trimming took off 3 bases at V and 4 bases at J, with 10 bases between the two ends. The DNA of the CDR3 is TGTGCCAGCAGCTTCCGGGGGAAGTACGAGCAGTACGTC. It codes for CASSFRGKYEQYV.

This clone was seen a few times. This chain joins TRBV27 and TRBJ2-3; TRBD1 aligns across 9 bases. The V gene end was trimmed by 6 bases and the J gene end by 3 bases; junction bases not matched to a gene: 4. The germline CDR1 and CDR2 sequences are MNHEY and SMNVEV (reference sequence). CDR3 length equals 14 residues. The CDR3 nucleotides are TGTGCCAGCAGCTGGACAGGGGAAACAGATACGCAGTATTTT. Protein: CASSWTGETDTQYF.

This chain uses TRBV23-1 with TRBJ2-1, with 7 bases identical to TRBD1. TRBV23-1 is labeled an ORF, and its function is uncertain. Trimming took 1 base from V and 4 from J; bases not matched to a gene: 7. This CDR3 comprises 16 residues. CDR3 coding DNA: TGCGCCAGCAGTCAATTTCCTGGGACAGTGTACAATGAGCAGTTCTTC. It is translated as CASSQFPGTVYNEQFF.

A few counts support this clone. One end of the junction varies from germline; a read error may be responsible. This sequence joins TRBV6-1 and TRBJ2-2; tentative D call: TRBD2 (6 bases). CDR3 length: 15 residues. CDR1 MNHNS and CDR2 SASEGT come from the germline V gene. The CDR3 is CASSEGGMNTGELFF. CDR3 in DNA: TGTGCCAGCAGCGAAGGAGGGATGAACACCGGGGAGCTGTTTTTT.

The genes are TRBV19 and TRBJ2-3; 8 bases fit TRBD2. The CDR3 consists of 15 residues. Germline trimming cut 8 bases from V and 4 bases from J; bases unmatched to any gene: 11. CDR1 is LNHDA, CDR2 SQIVND, per germline (reference sequence). The CDR3 loop is CASAFRGGDADTQYF. The CDR3 nucleotides read TGTGCCAGTGCCTTCCGGGGGGGGGATGCAGATACGCAGTATTTT.

The V call is TRBV2, the J call TRBJ1-6; D unclear. This CDR3 comprises 16 residues. Deletions cut 2 bases from V and 5 bases from J, with 13 bases between. Germline V gene data show CDR1 as SNHLY and CDR2 as FYNNEI. The CDR3 DNA reads TGTGCCAGCAGTGAATTCGAGGTTTCTAATAATTCACCCCTCCACTTT. This gives the protein CASSEFEVSNNSPLHF.

The gene calls are TRBV5-1 and TRBJ1-5; a possible D gene is TRBD1 (5 bases). V lost 4 bases to trimming and J lost 9 bases, with 14 bases between them. The germline V gene encodes CDR1 SGHRS and CDR2 YFSETQ. The CDR3 spans 13 residues. CDR3 protein: CASSQRGSWPQHF. The CDR3 DNA reads as TGCGCCAGCAGCCAAAGGGGCAGTTGGCCCCAGCATTTT.

The CDR3 DNA is TGCGCCAGCAGCTTGTTAGCAGGGCCGAACTATGGCTACACCTTC. This translates into CASSLLAGPNYGYTF. The chain uses TRBV5-1 and TRBJ1-2; D might be TRBD1 (5 bases). Trimming took off 1 base at V and 2 bases at J, with 12 bases between the two ends. There are 15 residues in the CDR3. CDR1 SGHRS and CDR2 YFSETQ come from the germline V gene.

The chain is built from TRBV2 and TRBJ1-3; no definite D call. The CDR3 contains 13 residues. V dropped 7 bases and J dropped 4 bases, with 11 bases sitting between them. CDR1 and CDR2 (germline): SNHLY, FYNNEI. CDR3 bases: TGTGCCAGCACCTCATTTCCCGGAAACACCATATATTTT. It yields the protein CASTSFPGNTIYF.